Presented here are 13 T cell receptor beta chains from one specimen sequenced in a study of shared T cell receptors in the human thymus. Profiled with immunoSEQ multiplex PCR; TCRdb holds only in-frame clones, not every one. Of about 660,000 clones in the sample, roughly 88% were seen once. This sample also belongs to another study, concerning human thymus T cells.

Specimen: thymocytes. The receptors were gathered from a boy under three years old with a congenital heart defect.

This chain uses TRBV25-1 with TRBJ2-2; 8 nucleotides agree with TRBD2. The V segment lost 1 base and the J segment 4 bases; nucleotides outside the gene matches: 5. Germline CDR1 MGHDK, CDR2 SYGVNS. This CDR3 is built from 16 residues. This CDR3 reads CASSESGRAITGELFF. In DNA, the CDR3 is TGTGCCAGCAGTGAATCCGGGAGGGCAATCACCGGGGAGCTGTTTTTT.

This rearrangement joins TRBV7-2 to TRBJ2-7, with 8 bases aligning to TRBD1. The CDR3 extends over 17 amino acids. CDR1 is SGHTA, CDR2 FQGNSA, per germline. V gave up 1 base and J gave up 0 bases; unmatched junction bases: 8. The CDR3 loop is CASSLGVRQGHSYEQYF. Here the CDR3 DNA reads TGTGCCAGCAGCTTAGGGGTAAGACAGGGGCACTCCTACGAGCAGTACTTC.

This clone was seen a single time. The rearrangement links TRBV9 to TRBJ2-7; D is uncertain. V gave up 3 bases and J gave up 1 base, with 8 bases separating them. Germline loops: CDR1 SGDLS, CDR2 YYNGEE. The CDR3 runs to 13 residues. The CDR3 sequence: CASSDRVSYEQYF. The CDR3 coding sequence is TGTGCCAGCAGCGATCGAGTTTCCTACGAGCAGTACTTC.

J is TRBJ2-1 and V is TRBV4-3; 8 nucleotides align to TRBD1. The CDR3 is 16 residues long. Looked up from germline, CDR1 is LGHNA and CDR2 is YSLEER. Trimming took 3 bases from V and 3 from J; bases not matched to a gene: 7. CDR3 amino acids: CASSHASGGGYNEQFF. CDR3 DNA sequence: TGCGCCAGCAGCCATGCTTCAGGGGGCGGCTACAATGAGCAGTTCTTC.

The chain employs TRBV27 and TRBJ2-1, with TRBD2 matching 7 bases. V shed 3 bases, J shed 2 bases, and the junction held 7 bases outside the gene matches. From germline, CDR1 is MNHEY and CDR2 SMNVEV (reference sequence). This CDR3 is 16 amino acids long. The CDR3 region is CASSFSLAEAYNEQFF. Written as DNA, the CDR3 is TGTGCCAGCAGTTTCTCCCTAGCGGAAGCCTACAATGAGCAGTTCTTC.

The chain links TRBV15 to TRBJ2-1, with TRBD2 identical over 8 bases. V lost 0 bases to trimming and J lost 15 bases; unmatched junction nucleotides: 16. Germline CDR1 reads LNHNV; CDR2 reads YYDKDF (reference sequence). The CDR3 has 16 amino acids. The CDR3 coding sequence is TGTGCCACCAGCAGAGATCGTCGACGGGAGGGCCCCCCTGGGTTCTTC. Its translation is CATSRDRRREGPPGFF.

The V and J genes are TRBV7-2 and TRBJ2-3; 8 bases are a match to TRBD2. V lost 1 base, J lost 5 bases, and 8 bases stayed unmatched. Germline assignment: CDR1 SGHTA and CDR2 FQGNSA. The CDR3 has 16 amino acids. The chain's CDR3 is CASSLGAAGEGDTQYF. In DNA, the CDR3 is TGTGCCAGCAGCTTAGGTGCAGCGGGAGAGGGAGATACGCAGTATTTT.

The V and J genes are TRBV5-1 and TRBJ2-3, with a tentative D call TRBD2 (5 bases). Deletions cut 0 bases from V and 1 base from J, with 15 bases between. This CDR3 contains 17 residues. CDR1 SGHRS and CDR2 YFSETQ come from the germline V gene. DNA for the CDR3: TGCGCCAGCAGCTTGGGACAAGCGCGGGCTGGCACAGATACGCAGTATTTT. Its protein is CASSLGQARAGTDTQYF.

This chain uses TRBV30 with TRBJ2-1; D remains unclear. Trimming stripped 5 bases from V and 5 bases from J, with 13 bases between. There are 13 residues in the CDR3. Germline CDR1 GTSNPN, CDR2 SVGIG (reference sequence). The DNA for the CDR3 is TGTGCCTGGTGCCCCCCAGTCCACAATGAGCAGTTCTTC. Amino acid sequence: CAWCPPVHNEQFF.

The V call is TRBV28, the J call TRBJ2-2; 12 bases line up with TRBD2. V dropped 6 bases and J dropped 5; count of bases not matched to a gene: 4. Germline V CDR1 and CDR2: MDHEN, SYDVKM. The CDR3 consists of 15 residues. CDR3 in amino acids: CASSPSGRETGELFF. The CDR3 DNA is TGTGCCAGCAGCCCTAGCGGGAGGGAGACCGGGGAGCTGTTTTTT.

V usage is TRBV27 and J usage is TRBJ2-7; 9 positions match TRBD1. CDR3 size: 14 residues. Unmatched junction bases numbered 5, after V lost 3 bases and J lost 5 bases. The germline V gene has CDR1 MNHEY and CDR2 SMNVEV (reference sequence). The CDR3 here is CASSLGQGSHEQYF. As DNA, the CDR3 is TGTGCCAGCAGTTTGGGACAGGGATCCCACGAGCAGTACTTC.

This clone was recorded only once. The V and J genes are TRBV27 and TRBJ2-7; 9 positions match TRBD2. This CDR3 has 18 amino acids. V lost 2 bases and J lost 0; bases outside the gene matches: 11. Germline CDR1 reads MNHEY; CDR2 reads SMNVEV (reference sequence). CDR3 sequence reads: CASSLGPRVAGDSYEQYF. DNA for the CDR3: TGTGCCAGCAGTTTAGGCCCTAGGGTAGCGGGAGACTCCTACGAGCAGTACTTC.

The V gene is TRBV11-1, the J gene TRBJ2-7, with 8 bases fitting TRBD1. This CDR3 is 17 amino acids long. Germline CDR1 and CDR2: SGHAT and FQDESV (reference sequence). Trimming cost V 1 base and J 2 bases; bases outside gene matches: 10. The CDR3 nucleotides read TGTGCCAGCAGCTTAGAACCCCCGGGACAGGTAGCCTACGAGCAGTACTTC. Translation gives CASSLEPPGQVAYEQYF.